This passage covers 8 T cell receptor beta chains from one sample sequenced in a study of blood T cell repertoires in COVID-19. Measured with immunoSEQ multiplex PCR; TCRdb has only the in-frame clones, and not every one. This sample has 150,000 to 200,000 clones, with more than 65% found just once. Sequenced input: PBMCs or T cells enriched from blood (not recorded which). The receptors originated from a woman in her 50s with acute COVID-19.

This clone was counted only a few times. The CDR3 DNA is TGTGCCAGCAGGTCCGGGGACAGCCTTAATCAGCCCCAGCATTTT. Encoded protein: CASRSGDSLNQPQHF. This sequence joins TRBV28 and TRBJ1-5; 7 nucleotides agree with TRBD1. The CDR3 is 15 amino acids. Germline V lookup: CDR1 MDHEN, CDR2 SYDVKM. Trimming took 6 bases from V and 4 from J; bases not matched to a gene: 9.

The chain is built from TRBV5-1 and TRBJ1-1; a possible D gene is TRBD1 (6 bases). Between the trimmed V and J ends, which lost 4 bases and 2 bases, there was a span of 15 bases. In germline, CDR1 is SGHRS, CDR2 YFSETQ. The CDR3 consists of 15 residues. Here the CDR3 DNA reads TGCGCCAGCAGCCCGCTCCCAGGGGCTAACACTGAAGCTTTCTTT. Amino acid sequence: CASSPLPGANTEAFF.

This clone was detected once. The chain couples TRBV28 to TRBJ2-5; D uncertain. CDR3 length: 12 amino acids. Per germline, CDR1 MDHEN and CDR2 SYDVKM. Deletions cut 2 bases from V and 7 bases from J, with 8 bases between. The CDR3 DNA reads as TGTGCCAGCAGTTTAAATGCGGTGACCCAGTACTTC. Its protein is CASSLNAVTQYF.

V usage is TRBV6-5 and J usage is TRBJ1-1, with unresolved D. CDR1 MNHEY and CDR2 SVGAGI come from the germline V gene. This CDR3 is 15 amino acids long. V was trimmed by 2 bases and J by 0 bases, leaving 10 bases between them. The CDR3 DNA follows: TGTGCCAGCAGTTACGGACGGACTTTGAACACTGAAGCTTTCTTT. Protein sequence: CASSYGRTLNTEAFF.

The rearrangement links TRBV9 to TRBJ1-4, with 7 bases that match TRBD1. The germline V gene encodes CDR1 SGDLS and CDR2 YYNGEE. J gave up 6 bases and V 0 bases, and 2 bases lay outside the gene matches. CDR3 length equals 14 residues. This chain's CDR3 is CASSVGGGDEKLFF. DNA of the CDR3: TGTGCCAGCAGCGTAGGAGGGGGCGATGAAAAACTGTTTTTT.

The rearrangement joins TRBV19 to TRBJ1-2, with 7 bases fitting TRBD1. This CDR3 is built from 14 residues. Looked up from germline, CDR1 is LNHDA and CDR2 is SQIVND (reference sequence). V lost 6 bases and J lost 1; bases outside the gene matches: 5. The CDR3 DNA is TGTGCCAGTAGATCTCGACAGGGTAACTATGGCTACACCTTC. Translating it yields CASRSRQGNYGYTF. Variable domain in full (rest from reference TRBV19 and TRBJ1-2): DGGITQSPKYLFRKEGQNVTLSCEQNLNHDAMYWYRQDPGQGLRLIYYSQIVNDFQKGDIAEGYSVSREKKESFPLTVTSAQKNPTAFYLCASRSRQGNYGYTFGSGTRLTVV.

This clone was seen ten or more times. The CDR3 here is CASSVASGVDNEQFF. For the CDR3, the DNA is TGTGCCAGCAGCGTAGCTAGCGGGGTGGACAATGAGCAGTTCTTC. The chain carries TRBV9 and TRBJ2-1; 9 bases are shared with TRBD2. The CDR3 loop spans 15 amino acids. J was trimmed by 5 bases and V by 0 bases; bases with no gene match: 3. From germline, CDR1 is SGDLS and CDR2 YYNGEE.

The chain couples TRBV6-5 to TRBJ1-4, with D perhaps TRBD1 (6 bases). The germline V gene encodes CDR1 MNHEY and CDR2 SVGAGI. This CDR3 has 15 amino acids. V was clipped by 6 bases and J by 5 bases, with 16 bases between them. The CDR3 region has the DNA TGTGCCAGCAGCCGGTGGGGGGGGCAGAATGAAAAACTGTTTTTT. Its translation is CASSRWGGQNEKLFF.